This T cell receptor beta chain was sequenced during a study of untreated major depressive disorder. Note on this clone: Its antigen is not identified.

From thawed PBMCs, CD4+ T cells were purified by negative selection. Germline CDR1 and CDR2: SGHRS and YFSETQ. There are 14 residues in the CDR3. V was clipped by 0 bases and J by 4 bases, with 10 bases between them. Whole-study results and caveats: CD4+ T cells from depressed patients used TRBV05-01 (Vbeta 5.1) more often than controls. The small study sample limits how generally findings apply.

Clones were read by immunoSEQ multiplex PCR, and TCRdb kept only the in-frame ones, dropping some. Of just over 20,000 clones in the sample, around 87% were seen once. The sequence was collected from a woman younger than 45 in good health. The sequencing input was CD4+ T cells from PBMCs. The V and J genes are TRBV5-1 and TRBJ1-2; possibly TRBD1 for D (6 bases). The CDR3 DNA reads TGCGCCAGCAGCTTGGGAACAGGGAGCTATGGCTACACCTTC. This translates into CASSLGTGSYGYTF.